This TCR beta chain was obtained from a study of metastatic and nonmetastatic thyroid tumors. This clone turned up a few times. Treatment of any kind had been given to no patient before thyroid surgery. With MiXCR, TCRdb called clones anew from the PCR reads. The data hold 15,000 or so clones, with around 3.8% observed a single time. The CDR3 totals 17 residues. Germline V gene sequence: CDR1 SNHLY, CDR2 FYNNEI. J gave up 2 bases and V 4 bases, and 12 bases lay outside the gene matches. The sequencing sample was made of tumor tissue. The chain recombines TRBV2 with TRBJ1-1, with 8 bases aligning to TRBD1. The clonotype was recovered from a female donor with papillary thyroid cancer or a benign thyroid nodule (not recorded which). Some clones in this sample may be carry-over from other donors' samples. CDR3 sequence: CASSGNQGARLNTEAFF. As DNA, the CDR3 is TGTGCCAGCAGTGGGAATCAGGGGGCAAGATTAAACACTGAAGCTTTCTTT.